The next 13 T cell receptor beta chains were all read from a single sample in a study of T cell changes during pregnancy in multiple sclerosis. Only in-frame clones appear in the TCRdb table, and some are missing; sequencing was by immunoSEQ multiplex PCR. The sample records 80,000 to 100,000 clones, about nine tenths being singletons. Sample: peripheral blood, taken in the second trimester of pregnancy. These receptors all stem from a female donor in good health, enrolled as a control in a pregnancy study.

The J gene is TRBJ1-1, the V gene TRBV5-4; D is possibly TRBD1 (6 bases). V lost 4 bases to trimming and J lost 4 bases, with 11 bases between them. The CDR3 totals 13 residues. The V gene's germline CDR1 is SGHNT and CDR2 YYREEE (reference sequence). Written as DNA, the CDR3 is TGTGCCAGCAGCACTTACAGGGCCACTGAAGCTTTCTTT. Residues: CASSTYRATEAFF.

This sequence joins TRBV9 and TRBJ1-6; D not certain. V lost 1 base, J lost 5 bases, and 7 bases lay in between. This CDR3 is 14 amino acids long. Germline CDR1 SGDLS, CDR2 YYNGEE. The CDR3 reads CASSVRQDNSPLHF. The CDR3 nucleotides read TGTGCCAGCAGCGTACGCCAGGATAATTCACCCCTCCACTTT.

The rearrangement joins TRBV5-6 to TRBJ1-4; weak D call: TRBD1 (5 bases). The CDR3 is 15 amino acids. Trimming pared 0 bases from V and 9 bases from J, leaving 15 bases between. The germline CDR1 and CDR2 sequences are SGHDT and YYEEEE. The CDR3, as DNA: TGTGCCAGCAGCTTGGCCTTAGGGGCCAGCCAAAAACTGTTTTTT. The encoded protein is CASSLALGASQKLFF. The entire variable domain, with the rest obtained from reference TRBV5-6 and TRBJ1-4, is as follows: DAGVTQSPTHLIKTRGQQVTLRCSPKSGHDTVSWYQQALGQGPQFIFQYYEEEERQRGNFPDRFSGHQFPNYSSELNVNALLLGDSALYLCASSLALGASQKLFFGSGTQLSVL.

The rearrangement joins TRBV5-1 to TRBJ1-6; D call uncertain. This CDR3 contains 15 residues. The germline V gene encodes CDR1 SGHRS and CDR2 YFSETQ. The V end was cut by 6 bases, the J end by 7 bases, with 17 bases between. CDR3 sequence reads: CASKSGAGGNSPLHF. The CDR3 nucleotides read TGCGCCAGCAAATCGGGTGCTGGCGGGAATTCACCCCTCCACTTT.

The V and J genes are TRBV7-9 and TRBJ2-6; D gene unclear. In germline, CDR1 is SEHNR, CDR2 FQNEAQ (reference sequence). The CDR3 runs 13 residues. The V gene lost 5 bases and the J gene lost 4 bases, with 6 bases spanning the gap. CDR3 coding DNA: TGTGCCAGCAGCCTCCTCGGGGCCAACGTCCTGACTTTC. Its protein product is CASSLLGANVLTF.

The gene calls are TRBV5-1 and TRBJ2-6; 7 bases match TRBD1. Losses at the gene ends were 3 bases for V and 0 bases for J; bases not matched to a gene: 15. Per germline, CDR1 SGHRS and CDR2 YFSETQ. This CDR3 spans 20 amino acids. DNA for the CDR3: TGCGCCAGCAGCTCGATCTCCCCGGGACAGTTTCCCTCTGGGGCCAACGTCCTGACTTTC. Translating gives CASSSISPGQFPSGANVLTF.

In DNA, the CDR3 is TGTGCCAGCAGCCCCCGCCGGACAGGGGATAACTATGGCTACACCTTC. It codes for CASSPRRTGDNYGYTF. The V and J genes are TRBV7-2 and TRBJ1-2; 9 bases agree with TRBD1. CDR1 is SGHTA and CDR2 is FQGNSA in the germline V gene. V lost 5 bases, J lost 1 base, and 8 bases stayed unmatched. The CDR3 contains 16 residues.

The chain carries TRBV5-1 and TRBJ1-2; 10 bases map to TRBD1. This CDR3 spans 15 amino acids. Trimming removed 4 bases from V and 3 bases from J; junction bases left unmatched: 6. Germline-derived CDR1 and CDR2 are SGHRS and YFSETQ. In DNA form, the CDR3 reads TGCGCCAGCAGCCTCGGACAGGGGGGCGACTATGGCTACACCTTC. Protein product: CASSLGQGGDYGYTF.

The CDR3 DNA sequence: TGCGCCAGCAGCTTGGGGTTCTCTAGCGGGGGATTACAGTTCTTC. Its translation: CASSLGFSSGGLQFF. The chain employs TRBV5-1 and TRBJ2-1; 10 bases are a match to TRBD2. The V segment lost 0 bases and the J segment 13 bases; nucleotides outside the gene matches: 10. The CDR3 is 15 amino acids. Germline lookup yields CDR1 SGHRS and CDR2 YFSETQ.

This chain links TRBV9 with TRBJ2-3; D possibly corresponds to TRBD1 (6 bases). CDR1 is SGDLS, CDR2 YYNGEE, per germline. V shed 0 bases and J shed 2 bases, with 10 bases lying between them. The CDR3 loop spans 15 amino acids. The CDR3 protein is CASSVEWGLTDTQYF. The CDR3 DNA follows: TGTGCCAGCAGCGTAGAATGGGGGCTCACAGATACGCAGTATTTT. The full variable domain, its missing parts supplied by reference TRBV9 and TRBJ2-3, is DSGVTQTPKHLITATGQRVTLRCSPRSGDLSVYWYQQSLDQGLQFLIQYYNGEERAKGNILERFSAQQFPDLHSELNLSSLELGDSALYFCASSVEWGLTDTQYFGPGTRLTVL.

This chain links TRBV11-2 with TRBJ2-4, with TRBD2 matching over 8 bases. V shed 0 bases and J 2 bases; nucleotides not matched to a gene: 9. This CDR3 comprises 18 residues. From germline, CDR1 is SGHAT and CDR2 FQNNGV. In nucleotides, the CDR3 is TGTGCCAGCAGCTTAGATCTCGGGGCGGGGGGAACCAAAAACATTCAGTACTTC. Amino acid sequence: CASSLDLGAGGTKNIQYF.

V is TRBV2 and J is TRBJ1-2; 12 bases agree with TRBD1. Trimming removed 4 bases from V and 5 bases from J; junction bases left unmatched: 8. Germline assignment: CDR1 SNHLY and CDR2 FYNNEI. This CDR3 has 16 residues. CDR3 sequence (DNA): TGTGCCAGCAGTGGGCCCGGGACAGGGGGCGGGTATGGCTACACCTTC. Encoded protein: CASSGPGTGGGYGYTF.

This clone was picked up a small number of times. CDR3 bases: TGTGCCAGCAGCTCCCGAGGCGGGGATCAGCCCCAGCATTTT. Translated: CASSSRGGDQPQHF. V usage is TRBV7-2 and J usage is TRBJ1-5; no clear D. The CDR3 has 14 residues. Germline values: CDR1 SGHTA, CDR2 FQGNSA. Trimming took off 4 bases at V and 5 bases at J, with 12 bases between the two ends.